The entry below describes one TCR beta chain. Its specificity is not known. The sample originates from a study of vaccination effects on CD4 cells after COVID-19. Within the ViraFEST assay, antigen-specific CD4+ T cells underwent expansion with viral peptide pools prior to sequencing. Cells that had been cultured for 10 days were the source of isolated CD4+ T cells. Either the BNT162b2 or mRNA-1273 vaccine was given to participants in two doses. Germline CDR1 and CDR2: LGHDT and YNNKEL (reference sequence). The CDR3 is made up of 17 amino acids. V dropped 2 bases and J dropped 2 bases, with 16 bases sitting between them. Method: immunoSEQ multiplex PCR; TCRdb's copy keeps in-frame clones and lacks some. Here the sample spans some 15,000 clones, just under 70% being singletons.

This clonotype originated in a human donor who received a COVID-19 vaccine. The sample consisted of CD4+ T cells from PBMCs cultured with SARS-CoV-2 spike peptides, taken after COVID-19 vaccination. The chain joins TRBV3-1 (or the pseudogene TRBV3-2) to TRBJ1-3, with D unclear. CDR3 residues: CASSQSPIVPTGNTIYF. CDR3 nucleotides: TGTGCCAGCAGCCAATCGCCTATAGTCCCAACTGGAAACACCATATATTTT.